Below are 5 T cell receptor beta chains sequenced from a single sample in a study of blood T cell repertoires in COVID-19. Profiling relied on immunoSEQ multiplex PCR, and the TCRdb table lists in-frame clones only, not all of them. The sample has about 82,000 clones, around 83% seen once. Sequencing was carried out using peripheral blood. These receptors were obtained from a woman in her sixties or seventies with acute or convalescent COVID-19.

V is TRBV19 and J is TRBJ1-5; the D is unclear. CDR3 length: 16 amino acids. The V gene lost 4 bases and the J gene lost 3 bases, with 16 bases spanning the gap. The germline V gene encodes CDR1 LNHDA and CDR2 SQIVND (reference sequence). CDR3 nucleotides: TGTGCCAGTAGTAATCCCCCAGGAGGGAACAATCAGCCCCAGCATTTT. As protein: CASSNPPGGNNQPQHF.

The chain links TRBV3-1 (or the pseudogene TRBV3-2) to TRBJ1-1, with D tentatively TRBD1 (5 bases). The CDR3 has 15 amino acids. CDR1 LGHDT and CDR2 YNNKEL come from the germline V gene (reference sequence). Trimming took off 4 bases at V and 5 bases at J, with 17 bases between the two ends. The DNA for the CDR3 is TGTGCCAGCAGCCCACCGGGACGGGGGGGTACTGAAGCTTTCTTT. Amino acids: CASSPPGRGGTEAFF.

This clone was detected a few times. CDR3 loop: CASSLGGGQGETQYF. Written as DNA, the CDR3 is TGTGCCAGCAGCTTGGGTGGGGGCCAAGGGGAGACCCAGTACTTC. The chain joins TRBV5-4 to TRBJ2-5, with D possibly matching TRBD1 (6 bases). The CDR3 is made up of 15 amino acids. The ends were cut back, 0 bases at V and 5 bases at J, with 14 bases in the middle. CDR1 is SGHNT, CDR2 YYREEE, per germline (reference sequence).

This clone has more than one count but fewer than ten. The V and J genes are TRBV5-1 and TRBJ2-2; the D is unclear. CDR3 length equals 13 residues. V lost 0 bases, J lost 4 bases, and 4 bases lay in between. The germline gives CDR1 SGHRS, CDR2 YFSETQ. CDR3 protein: CASSLGATGELFF. CDR3 nucleotides: TGCGCCAGCAGCTTGGGCGCCACCGGGGAGCTGTTTTTT.

The chain employs TRBV7-2 and TRBJ1-5; D call uncertain. Germline V gene data show CDR1 as SGHTA and CDR2 as FQGNSA. V was shortened by 4 bases and J by 6 bases, with 13 bases between the two germline ends. The CDR3 spans 14 residues. In DNA form, the CDR3 reads TGTGCCAGCAGCTCCCCGTCCGGAGGTCAGCCCCAGCATTTT. Amino acid sequence: CASSSPSGGQPQHF.